This entry lists 27 T cell receptor beta chains sequenced from one sample in a study of low-dose radiotherapy and immunotherapy resistance in tumors. First-strand cDNA relied on TRAV- and TRBV-specific primers spanning alpha and beta chains. For amplifying TCRs, the PCR ran for 20 to 25 cycles with Phusion, which was used together with a constant-region primer and the adapter on the V primers. One entry per CDR3 protein, called by TCRdb with MiXCR from the reads. Of about 7,300 distinct CDR3 sequences listed, 80% to 90% are singletons. These receptors originate from a human donor with advanced metastatic prostate, ovarian, gallbladder or colorectal cancer (not recorded which). This table probably holds off-target reads from a library built for another chain.

The chain carries TRBV3-1 and TRBJ2-1, with unresolved D. The CDR3 consists of 14 residues. Germline-derived CDR1 and CDR2 are LGHDT and YNNKEL (reference sequence). V lost 5 bases to trimming and J lost 4 bases, with 12 bases between them. CDR3 DNA: TGTGCCAGCAGCTGGGGATCTGGGTACAATGAGCAGTTCTTC. This gives the protein CASSWGSGYNEQFF.

The chain couples TRBV19 to TRBJ1-3, with 7 bases fitting TRBD1. Germline trimming cut 3 bases from V and 0 bases from J; bases unmatched to any gene: 11. Germline V gives CDR1 LNHDA, CDR2 SQIVND (reference sequence). This CDR3 comprises 18 residues. The CDR3 nucleotides read TGTGCCAGTAGTATCGCGGGCCCGGGACAGAACTCTGGAAACACCATATATTTT. It is translated as CASSIAGPGQNSGNTIYF.

The chain employs TRBV9 and TRBJ2-3, with 7 bases identical to TRBD2. The CDR3 sequence is 19 residues long. The V segment lost 0 bases and the J segment 4 bases; nucleotides outside the gene matches: 17. CDR1 is SGDLS, CDR2 YYNGEE, per germline. CDR3 protein: CASSVGAHREEWGADTQYF. In DNA, the CDR3 is TGTGCCAGCAGCGTAGGTGCCCACCGGGAGGAGTGGGGTGCAGATACGCAGTATTTT.

This sequence joins TRBV20-1 and TRBJ2-1; 7 bases are shared with TRBD1. Looked up from germline, CDR1 is DFQATT and CDR2 is SNEGSKA (reference sequence). Trimming removed 6 bases from V and 4 bases from J; junction bases left unmatched: 12. This CDR3 is built from 15 residues. The CDR3 region is CSAESDRGLYNEQFF. The CDR3 DNA reads as TGCAGTGCCGAGAGTGATAGGGGGCTTTACAATGAGCAGTTCTTC.

This clonotype showed up just a few times. The J gene is TRBJ2-5, the V gene TRBV6-1, with 7 bases that match TRBD2. The CDR3 has 14 residues. Germline assignment: CDR1 MNHNS and CDR2 SASEGT. V lost 5 bases to trimming and J lost 5 bases; unmatched junction nucleotides: 8. CDR3 bases: TGTGCCAGCAGTCAAGGGAGGGGAGGGGAGACCCAGTACTTC. Its translation is CASSQGRGGETQYF.

The chain carries TRBV7-2 and TRBJ2-5; 10 nucleotides line up with TRBD2. J gave up 5 bases and V 5 bases, and 8 bases lay outside the gene matches. Germline CDR1 reads SGHTA; CDR2 reads FQGNSA. The CDR3 is 15 residues long. CDR3 loop: CASSPERGGLETQYF. As DNA, the CDR3 is TGTGCCAGCAGCCCAGAGCGGGGGGGGTTGGAGACCCAGTACTTC.

J is TRBJ2-5 and V is TRBV7-6, with TRBD1 as a possible D gene (7 bases). Germline V gene data show CDR1 as SGHVS and CDR2 as FNYEAQ. V lost 4 bases to trimming and J lost 5 bases, with 14 bases between them. The length of the CDR3 is 14 residues. CDR3 residues: CASSSMTGRETQYF. Written as DNA, the CDR3 is TGTGCCAGCAGCTCCATGACAGGGAGGGAGACCCAGTACTTC.

J is TRBJ2-1 and V is TRBV5-6; D is possibly TRBD1 (6 bases). Germline CDR1 reads SGHDT; CDR2 reads YYEEEE. CDR3 length: 15 residues. V lost 4 bases and J lost 4, with 15 bases in between. The CDR3 DNA is TGTGCCAGCAGCGAGGGGGAGAGTCTTTACAATGAGCAGTTCTTC. Protein sequence: CASSEGESLYNEQFF.

The chain uses TRBV5-1 and TRBJ1-5; TRBD1 is a possible D gene (6 bases). V lost 4 bases to trimming and J lost 4 bases, with 12 bases between them. The CDR3 runs to 14 residues. CDR1 and CDR2 (germline): SGHRS, YFSETQ. CDR3 protein: CASSMDSLNQPQHF. For the CDR3, the DNA is TGCGCCAGCAGCATGGACAGCCTAAATCAGCCCCAGCATTTT.

The genes are TRBV11-2 and TRBJ2-7; TRBD2 agrees at 8 bases. Germline V gene sequence: CDR1 SGHAT, CDR2 FQNNGV. Trimming cost V 1 base and J 0 bases; bases outside gene matches: 5. The CDR3 has 16 residues. The CDR3 is CASSLGTSFPSYEQYF. DNA for the CDR3: TGTGCCAGCAGCTTAGGGACTAGCTTCCCCTCCTACGAGCAGTACTTC.

The V gene is TRBV5-1, the J gene TRBJ2-1; D is uncertain. Per germline, CDR1 SGHRS and CDR2 YFSETQ. Trimming took off 1 base at V and 8 bases at J, with 7 bases between the two ends. This CDR3 contains 12 residues. DNA of the CDR3: TGCGCCAGCAGCTTGCTGTTGGATGAGCAGTTCTTC. Translating it yields CASSLLLDEQFF.

The chain combines TRBV7-6 with TRBJ1-6; no firm D call. This CDR3 is 12 amino acids long. Germline V gene data show CDR1 as SGHVS and CDR2 as FNYEAQ. Trimming shortened V by 8 bases and J by 7 bases, and 9 bases separated the two germline ends. The CDR3 nucleotides are TGTGCCAGCGGCACACGAAATTCACCCCTCCACTTT. It translates to CASGTRNSPLHF.

V is TRBV4-2 and J is TRBJ2-1; 7 nucleotides match TRBD2. The J segment lost 8 bases and the V segment lost 2 bases, leaving 3 bases of the junction unmatched. Germline CDR1 is LGHNA and CDR2 is YNFKEQ. This CDR3 comprises 13 residues. CDR3 sequence reads: CASSQPGLDEQFF. DNA for the CDR3: TGTGCCAGCAGCCAACCCGGACTAGATGAGCAGTTCTTC.

CDR3 DNA: TGTGCCAGCAAATCCTCGGGAGCTAACTATGGCTACACCTTC. It yields the protein CASKSSGANYGYTF. The J gene is TRBJ1-2, the V gene TRBV2, with D hard to call. Germline CDR1 SNHLY, CDR2 FYNNEI. With 7 bases removed from V and 0 bases from J, the gap between germline ends came to 12 bases. This CDR3 region has 14 residues.

V is TRBV30 and J is TRBJ2-7; the match to TRBD2 covers 13 bases. The V and J ends lost 1 base and 2 bases, in that order; junction bases with no gene match: 5. The V gene's germline CDR1 is GTSNPN and CDR2 SVGIG (reference sequence). The CDR3 runs 16 residues. CDR3 in amino acids: CAWSGTSGGSTYEQYF. The CDR3 DNA is TGTGCCTGGAGTGGGACTAGCGGGGGATCGACCTACGAGCAGTACTTC.

The rearrangement uses TRBV6-2 or TRBV6-3 and TRBJ1-2; D may be TRBD1 (5 bases). Trimming took off 5 bases at V and 7 bases at J, with 14 bases between the two ends. In germline, CDR1 is MNHEY, CDR2 SVGEGT. The CDR3 has 13 residues. CDR3 sequence: CASSVGVLGGYTF. In DNA, the CDR3 is TGTGCCAGCAGTGTGGGGGTTTTGGGTGGCTACACCTTC.

V gene TRBV5-4 combines with J gene TRBJ2-3; perhaps TRBD2 as D (6 bases). V lost 2 bases to trimming and J lost 6 bases, with 7 bases between them. The CDR3 runs 12 residues. Germline V lookup: CDR1 SGHNT, CDR2 YYREEE (reference sequence). CDR3: CASSFAGDTQYF. The CDR3 DNA reads as TGTGCCAGCAGCTTTGCGGGGGATACGCAGTATTTT.

The chain links TRBV7-2 to TRBJ2-3, with 8 bases matching TRBD2. This CDR3 has 15 residues. The V and J ends lost 11 bases and 1 base, in that order; junction bases with no gene match: 11. Germline V CDR1 and CDR2: SGHTA, FQGNSA. Written as DNA, the CDR3 is TGTGCCGTTACCGGGACTAGGGTCGGCACAGATACGCAGTATTTT. Residues: CAVTGTRVGTDTQYF.

The V call is TRBV7-2, the J call TRBJ2-4, with 8 bases lining up with TRBD2. Trimming at V came to 5 bases and at J to 11 bases, leaving 8 bases not matched to a gene. Germline assignment: CDR1 SGHTA and CDR2 FQGNSA. The CDR3 consists of 13 residues. As DNA, the CDR3 is TGTGCCAGCAGCATAGGACCGGGAGGGGTTCAGTACTTC. Translating it yields CASSIGPGGVQYF.

This clonotype was seen a single time. This sequence joins TRBV14 and TRBJ2-2; 9 nucleotides line up with TRBD2. The germline V gene encodes CDR1 SGHDN and CDR2 FVKESK. The CDR3 loop spans 19 amino acids. J gave up 3 bases and V 0 bases, and 11 bases lay outside the gene matches. The CDR3 nucleotides read TGTGCCAGCAGCCAAGATCAGCTAGCGGGGTGGTCGGACACCGGGGAGCTGTTTTTT. As protein: CASSQDQLAGWSDTGELFF.

This chain uses TRBV2 with TRBJ2-5; TRBD2 matches 8 bases. Unmatched junction bases numbered 4, after V lost 2 bases and J lost 2 bases. There are 15 residues in the CDR3. Germline V lookup: CDR1 SNHLY, CDR2 FYNNEI. CDR3 in amino acids: CASSESGGLQETQYF. DNA of the CDR3: TGTGCCAGCAGTGAAAGCGGGGGACTACAAGAGACCCAGTACTTC.

The rearrangement links TRBV18 to TRBJ2-4; D uncertain. The V gene's germline CDR1 is KGHSH and CDR2 LQKENI. This CDR3 contains 15 residues. V shed 3 bases and J shed 3 bases, with 12 bases lying between them. The CDR3 DNA sequence: TGTGCCAGCTCACCGTCTTCCGACATCAAAAACATTCAGTACTTC. The encoded protein is CASSPSSDIKNIQYF.

This clonotype showed up just once. The V gene is TRBV2, the J gene TRBJ2-3; the D gene is possibly TRBD2 (6 bases). The CDR3 loop spans 15 amino acids. Germline loops: CDR1 SNHLY, CDR2 FYNNEI. Trimming removed 7 bases from V and 6 bases from J, with 20 bases in between. The CDR3 is CASIRAGSLGDTQYF. CDR3 sequence (DNA): TGTGCCAGCATCCGCGCGGGGTCTCTGGGGGATACGCAGTATTTT.

DNA for the CDR3: TGTGCCAGCAGCTTAGCCCCTAGCGGGGGGGCCGCGCAGTATTTT. Its protein product is CASSLAPSGGAAQYF. The V gene is TRBV11-2, the J gene TRBJ2-3; TRBD2 matches at 12 bases. CDR3 length equals 15 residues. Germline-derived CDR1 and CDR2 are SGHAT and FQNNGV. V lost 1 base, J lost 10 bases, and 6 bases stayed unmatched. The variable domain in full, completed from reference TRBV11-2 and TRBJ2-3, reads EAGVAQSPRYKIIEKRQSVAFWCNPISGHATLYWYQQILGQGPKLLIQFQNNGVVDDSQLPKDRFSAERLKGVDSTLKIQPAKLEDSAVYLCASSLAPSGGAAQYFGPGTRLTVL.

This sequence joins TRBV5-4 and TRBJ1-1, with TRBD1 matching over 8 bases. The CDR3 runs 14 residues. CDR1 is SGHNT and CDR2 is YYREEE in the germline V gene (reference sequence). The V gene end was trimmed by 1 base and the J gene end by 5 bases; junction bases not matched to a gene: 4. CDR3 loop: CASSLSRGQTEAFF. Here the CDR3 DNA reads TGTGCCAGCAGCTTGAGCAGGGGGCAGACTGAAGCTTTCTTT.

The J gene is TRBJ1-5, the V gene TRBV29-1, with a tentative D call TRBD1 (6 bases). V was shortened by 6 bases and J by 3 bases, with 15 bases between the two germline ends. This CDR3 is 14 amino acids long. Germline V gene sequence: CDR1 SQVTM, CDR2 ANQGSEA. The CDR3 sequence is CSVSQQGSNQPQHF. DNA for the CDR3: TGCAGCGTGTCCCAACAGGGTTCCAATCAGCCCCAGCATTTT.

The chain is built from TRBV18 and TRBJ1-1; D uncertain. CDR1 and CDR2 (germline): KGHSH, LQKENI. The V end lost 1 base, the J end lost 1 base, and 7 bases lay between the germline ends. The CDR3 consists of 14 residues. Here the CDR3 reads CASSPREGNTEAFF. The CDR3 nucleotides are TGTGCCAGCTCACCACGGGAAGGGAACACTGAAGCTTTCTTT.